The sequence of this TCR beta chain was determined in a study of blood T cell repertoires in COVID-19. In the study overall: Samples taken during acute and convalescent COVID-19 were collected in the United States, Italy and Spain. Sample material is recorded as cDNA or gDNA derived from T cells, B-cell-depleted T cells, or PBMCs.

Germline CDR1 is SGHRS and CDR2 is YFSETQ. The CDR3 spans 14 residues. The ends lost 4 bases at V and 5 bases at J; junction bases unmatched: 6. In the source study's methods: For nucleated cells, counts were estimated from reference gene primer amplification. Assay: immunoSEQ multiplex PCR; the TCRdb copy retains only in-frame clones and omits some. V and J calls and clone size come straight from that table; D and trimming were deduced from the DNA. Of around 80,000 clones listed, 70% to 80% were seen once; the top ten hold 5.7%. Sequencing input: peripheral blood. The receptor was isolated from a man aged 50 to 59 with active or convalescent COVID-19. V and J are TRBV5-1 and TRBJ2-5; 9 bases fit TRBD1. The CDR3 DNA reads TGCGCCAGCAGCCCGGGACAGGGAACGGAGACCCAGTACTTC. Its protein is CASSPGQGTETQYF. The full variable domain, with the rest looked up from reference TRBV5-1 and TRBJ2-5, is KAGVTQTPRYLIKTRGQQVTLSCSPISGHRSVSWYQQTPGQGLQFLFEYFSETQRNKGNFPGRFSGRQFSNSRSEMNVSTLELGDSALYLCASSPGQGTETQYFGPGTRLLVL.